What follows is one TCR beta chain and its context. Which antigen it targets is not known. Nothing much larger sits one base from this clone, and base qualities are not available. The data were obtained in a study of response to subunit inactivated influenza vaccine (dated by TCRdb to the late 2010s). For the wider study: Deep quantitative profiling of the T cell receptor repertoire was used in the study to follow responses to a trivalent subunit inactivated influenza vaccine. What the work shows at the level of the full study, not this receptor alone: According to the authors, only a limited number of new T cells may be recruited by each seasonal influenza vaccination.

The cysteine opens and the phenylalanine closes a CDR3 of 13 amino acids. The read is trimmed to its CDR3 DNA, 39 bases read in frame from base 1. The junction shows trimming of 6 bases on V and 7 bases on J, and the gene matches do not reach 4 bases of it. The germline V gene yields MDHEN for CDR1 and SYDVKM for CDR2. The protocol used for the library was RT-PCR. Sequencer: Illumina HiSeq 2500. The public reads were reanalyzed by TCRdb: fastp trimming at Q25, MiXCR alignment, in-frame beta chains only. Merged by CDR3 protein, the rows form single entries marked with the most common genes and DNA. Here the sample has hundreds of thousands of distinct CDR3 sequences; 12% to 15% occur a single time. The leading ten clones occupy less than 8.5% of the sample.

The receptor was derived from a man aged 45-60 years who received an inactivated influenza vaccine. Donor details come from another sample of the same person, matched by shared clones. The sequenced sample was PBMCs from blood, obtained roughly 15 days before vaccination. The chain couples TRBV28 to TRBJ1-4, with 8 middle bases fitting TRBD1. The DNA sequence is TGTGCCAGCAGGGACAGGGAAGTTGAAAAACTGTTTTTT. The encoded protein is CASRDREVEKLFF.